The 28 T cell receptor beta chains listed next were all sequenced from one sample in a study of glioma-infiltrating T cells after dendritic cell vaccination. TCRdb's copy holds only in-frame clones and misses some; the assay was immunoSEQ multiplex PCR. The sample shows around 92,000 clones, about 85% of them seen only once. Time point described: after dendritic cell vaccination, including at tumor progression/relapse. The source was blood, collected after dendritic cell vaccination. The source is a human donor with glioblastoma.

The V call is TRBV5-6, the J call TRBJ1-1, with D maybe TRBD1 (5 bases). CDR3 length: 16 amino acids. Trimming cost V 0 bases and J 4 bases, with 16 bases left between them. Germline-derived CDR1 and CDR2 are SGHDT and YYEEEE. The CDR3, as DNA: TGTGCCAGCAGCTTGGTTGGTTCGGGTAGGGGCACTGAAGCTTTCTTT. It is translated as CASSLVGSGRGTEAFF.

The chain is built from TRBV15 and TRBJ1-2; a weak D match, TRBD1 (5 bases). The CDR3 covers 15 residues. Germline V gene lookup returns CDR1 LNHNV and CDR2 YYDKDF (reference sequence). The germline V and J ends were trimmed by 2 bases and 2 bases, with 12 bases remaining between them. CDR3 bases: TGTGCCACCAGCAGACAGGGTTTAGGAAACTATGGCTACACCTTC. It translates to CATSRQGLGNYGYTF.

This clone was seen many times. The chain recombines TRBV7-9 with TRBJ2-7; possibly TRBD1 for D (6 bases). In germline, CDR1 is SEHNR, CDR2 FQNEAQ (reference sequence). Trimming stripped 3 bases from V and 2 bases from J, with 11 bases between. The CDR3 extends over 14 amino acids. The CDR3 DNA sequence: TGTGCCAGCAGCTTGGCAGGGGCTCCCTACGAGCAGTACTTC. This sequence encodes CASSLAGAPYEQYF.

The J gene is TRBJ1-5, the V gene TRBV6-5; a possible D gene is TRBD1 (5 bases). Between the trimmed V and J ends, which lost 6 bases and 3 bases, there was a span of 12 bases. This CDR3 contains 14 residues. The germline gives CDR1 MNHEY, CDR2 SVGAGI. The CDR3 nucleotides read TGTGCCAGCAGACGCCTGGACAACAATCAGCCCCAGCATTTT. Amino acid sequence: CASRRLDNNQPQHF.

V usage is TRBV5-1 and J usage is TRBJ1-2; 8 nucleotides line up with TRBD1. Per germline, CDR1 SGHRS and CDR2 YFSETQ. CDR3 length equals 17 residues. The trim removed 2 bases at V and 7 bases at J, leaving 16 bases unmatched. CDR3 amino acids: CASSFEPPNDRGGGYTF. DNA for the CDR3: TGCGCCAGCAGCTTCGAACCTCCCAATGACAGGGGTGGTGGCTACACCTTC.

This clone has a handful of counts. V and J are TRBV2 and TRBJ1-6; TRBD1 might be the D (5 bases). V dropped 4 bases and J dropped 7 bases, with 11 bases sitting between them. The CDR3 length is 14 residues. The germline CDR1 and CDR2 sequences are SNHLY and FYNNEI. The CDR3 protein is CASSGGVTNSPLHF. In DNA form, the CDR3 reads TGTGCCAGCAGTGGGGGGGTGACCAATTCACCCCTCCACTTT.

CDR3 nucleotides: TGCGCCAGCAGCCGAGGGACGGGAGATACCTCTTCAAATGAGCAGTTCTTC. Protein: CASSRGTGDTSSNEQFF. The J gene is TRBJ2-1, the V gene TRBV4-1; a possible D gene is TRBD2 (6 bases). Germline V gene lookup returns CDR1 MGHRA and CDR2 YSYEKL. CDR3 length: 17 amino acids. The V end was cut by 4 bases, the J end by 7 bases, with 23 bases between.

The chain combines TRBV28 with TRBJ2-6; 7 bases line up with TRBD1. The CDR3 extends over 19 amino acids. Germline-derived CDR1 and CDR2 are MDHEN and SYDVKM. V lost 1 base to trimming and J lost 0 bases; unmatched junction nucleotides: 9. The CDR3 reads CASSLLAGQAFSGANVLTF. DNA of the CDR3: TGTGCCAGCAGTTTATTGGCCGGACAGGCTTTCTCTGGGGCCAACGTCCTGACTTTC.

The V call is TRBV23-1, the J call TRBJ1-1, with 8 positions matching TRBD1. TRBV23-1 is sorted into the ORF group, with uncertain function. The CDR3 has 18 amino acids. Trimming took 7 bases from V and 1 from J; bases not matched to a gene: 17. This chain's CDR3 is CASITLGTGLIGNTEAFF. The DNA for the CDR3 is TGCGCCAGCATTACTTTAGGGACAGGCCTCATAGGGAACACTGAAGCTTTCTTT.

The chain links TRBV7-6 to TRBJ2-2; D remains unclear. Looked up from germline, CDR1 is SGHVS and CDR2 is FNYEAQ. This CDR3 comprises 16 residues. Trimming removed 1 base at V and 0 bases at J, with 9 bases between. CDR3 DNA: TGTGCCAGCAGCTTAGGTCCCTCCGCGAACACCGGGGAGCTGTTTTTT. Translating it yields CASSLGPSANTGELFF.

V usage is TRBV2 and J usage is TRBJ2-7, with D maybe TRBD1 (6 bases). This CDR3 region has 15 residues. Trimming left V 6 bases short and J 5 bases short, with 20 bases between. Germline loops: CDR1 SNHLY, CDR2 FYNNEI. CDR3 in amino acids: CASRDYGQKPNEQYF. The CDR3 coding sequence is TGTGCCAGCAGGGATTACGGACAGAAACCGAACGAGCAGTACTTC.

The J gene is TRBJ2-1, the V gene TRBV2; the match to TRBD1 covers 10 bases. V shed 6 bases and J 9 bases; nucleotides not matched to a gene: 8. The germline V gene has CDR1 SNHLY and CDR2 FYNNEI. The CDR3 is 14 residues long. CDR3 coding DNA: TGTGCCAGCAGCACGGGACAGGGGTGGGGTGAGCAGTTCTTC. It yields the protein CASSTGQGWGEQFF.

The J gene is TRBJ1-1, the V gene TRBV23-1; 9 bases align to TRBD1. TRBV23-1 is an ORF for which the function is uncertain. The CDR3 is 14 residues long. Trimming cost V 11 bases and J 4 bases; bases outside gene matches: 11. This CDR3 is CARLGQGRSTEAFF. CDR3 nucleotides: TGCGCCCGCCTAGGACAGGGGAGGAGCACTGAAGCTTTCTTT.

V is TRBV5-1 and J is TRBJ1-6; D uncertain. The CDR3 spans 15 residues. Germline V gene lookup returns CDR1 SGHRS and CDR2 YFSETQ. V gave up 0 bases and J gave up 4 bases, with 8 bases separating them. The CDR3 bases are TGCGCCAGCAGCTTGGGCTCAGGTTATAATTCACCCCTCCACTTT. It encodes CASSLGSGYNSPLHF.

There are a few counts of this clone. This chain connects TRBV5-6 to TRBJ1-2, with D perhaps TRBD1 (6 bases). Trimming took 2 bases from V and 8 from J, leaving 16 bases between them. Looked up from germline, CDR1 is SGHDT and CDR2 is YYEEEE. CDR3 length: 14 residues. The CDR3 protein is CASSFPDRNGGYTF. CDR3 coding DNA: TGTGCCAGCAGCTTCCCCGACAGGAATGGGGGCTACACCTTC.

The genes are TRBV5-4 and TRBJ1-1; D is possibly TRBD1 (6 bases). From germline, CDR1 is SGHNT and CDR2 YYREEE (reference sequence). Trimming stripped 4 bases from V and 1 base from J, with 26 bases between. CDR3 size: 19 residues. The CDR3 loop reads CASSQDTQRQGLRNTEAFF. CDR3 bases: TGTGCCAGCAGCCAAGATACTCAGAGGCAGGGGCTGAGGAACACTGAAGCTTTCTTT.

This clone was seen only a few times. The V call is TRBV6-1, the J call TRBJ2-7, with D possibly matching TRBD2 (6 bases). Per germline, CDR1 MNHNS and CDR2 SASEGT. Trimming took 7 bases from V and 6 from J, leaving 22 bases between them. The CDR3 is 15 residues long. CDR3 region: CASIRRDGGIFEQYF. The DNA of the CDR3 is TGTGCCAGCATTCGCCGGGACGGAGGGATCTTCGAGCAGTACTTC.

The V and J genes are TRBV7-9 and TRBJ2-7, with TRBD1 identical over 7 bases. This CDR3 comprises 14 residues. Germline CDR1 SEHNR, CDR2 FQNEAQ (reference sequence). The ends lost 4 bases at V and 3 bases at J; junction bases unmatched: 6. CDR3 nucleotides: TGTGCCAGCAGCTCTATGCCAGGGGGCTACGAGCAGTACTTC. Protein product: CASSSMPGGYEQYF.

This clone was counted a single time. The chain has TRBV30 and TRBJ2-2; perhaps TRBD2 as D (5 bases). CDR3 length equals 13 residues. V was shortened by 0 bases and J by 7 bases, with 9 bases between the two germline ends. Germline lookup yields CDR1 GTSNPN and CDR2 SVGIG (reference sequence). The CDR3 region is CAWSVASFGELFF. The CDR3 DNA follows: TGTGCCTGGAGTGTAGCTAGCTTCGGGGAGCTGTTTTTT.

The rearrangement joins TRBV5-1 to TRBJ1-2; D unresolved. Trimming shortened V by 0 bases and J by 8 bases, and 14 bases separated the two germline ends. This CDR3 is built from 14 residues. Germline assignment: CDR1 SGHRS and CDR2 YFSETQ. CDR3 coding DNA: TGCGCCAGCAGCTTGGGTAGTCCGTGGTCGGGCTACACCTTC. It translates to CASSLGSPWSGYTF.

The chain has TRBV29-1 and TRBJ1-2; possible D gene TRBD1, 6 bases. CDR1 and CDR2 from the germline V gene are SQVTM and ANQGSEA. The V and J ends lost 7 bases and 8 bases respectively, with 20 bases between them. There are 13 residues in the CDR3. CDR3 sequence (DNA): TGCAGCGCCCCCCTGCTAACAGGGAACGGCTACACCTTC. Translated, it gives CSAPLLTGNGYTF.

This chain uses TRBV6-5 with TRBJ2-5, with D possibly being TRBD2 (6 bases). CDR1 and CDR2 (germline): MNHEY, SVGAGI. The CDR3 contains 15 residues. V was cut by 0 bases and J by 4 bases, with 12 bases left in between. CDR3 sequence reads: CASSYSPGVGETQYF. CDR3 DNA: TGTGCCAGCAGTTACTCCCCGGGAGTCGGAGAGACCCAGTACTTC.

The chain employs TRBV6-5 and TRBJ1-1; tentatively, D is TRBD1 (5 bases). The CDR3 length is 15 residues. Deletions cut 8 bases from V and 1 base from J, with 17 bases between. CDR1 and CDR2 from the germline V gene are MNHEY and SVGAGI. The CDR3: CASVGAASTNTEAFF. In DNA form, the CDR3 reads TGTGCCAGCGTTGGGGCGGCGAGTACGAACACTGAAGCTTTCTTT.

The chain employs TRBV6-6 and TRBJ2-7; TRBD1 matches at 8 bases. Germline assignment: CDR1 MNHNY and CDR2 SVGAGI (reference sequence). This CDR3 has 16 residues. The junction had 4 bases not matched to a gene; V was cut back by 0 bases and J by 0 bases. DNA for the CDR3: TGTGCCAGCAGTTACTCTGGACAGGGATCCTCCTACGAGCAGTACTTC. Its translation: CASSYSGQGSSYEQYF.

This clone was seen only a few times. The chain combines TRBV5-6 with TRBJ1-2; unclear D gene. Trimming took off 1 base at V and 3 bases at J, with 10 bases between the two ends. Per the germline V gene, CDR1 is SGHDT and CDR2 is YYEEEE. The CDR3 runs 14 residues. Written as DNA, the CDR3 is TGTGCCAGCAGCTTGTGGGAGGTTGACTATGGCTACACCTTC. Its translation is CASSLWEVDYGYTF.

This chain connects TRBV29-1 to TRBJ1-2; weak D call: TRBD1 (5 bases). The CDR3 has 13 residues. Germline V gene lookup returns CDR1 SQVTM and CDR2 ANQGSEA. Trimming removed 7 bases at V and 5 bases at J, with 17 bases between. The CDR3 DNA reads as TGCAGCGGGCGGGACGCAGAAACGTATGGCTACACCTTC. It codes for CSGRDAETYGYTF. The whole variable domain, filled in from reference TRBV29-1 and TRBJ1-2, reads SAVISQKPSRDICQRGTSLTIQCQVDSQVTMMFWYRQQPGQSLTLIATANQGSEATYESGFVIDKFPISRPNLTFSTLTVSNMSPEDSSIYLCSGRDAETYGYTFGSGTRLTVV.

The chain joins TRBV10-3 to TRBJ1-2; TRBD1 matches 7 bases. CDR1 ENHRY and CDR2 SYGVKD come from the germline V gene. This CDR3 has 17 amino acids. The J segment lost 5 bases and the V segment lost 11 bases, leaving 23 bases of the junction unmatched. The CDR3 sequence is CALSEVYRGPRYYGYTF. The DNA for the CDR3 is TGTGCCCTTTCCGAGGTTTACAGGGGCCCCCGTTATTATGGCTACACCTTC.

This chain connects TRBV5-1 to TRBJ1-4, with TRBD1 identical over 10 bases. Germline CDR1 reads SGHRS; CDR2 reads YFSETQ. The CDR3 covers 15 residues. Losses at the gene ends were 7 bases for V and 4 bases for J; bases not matched to a gene: 7. The CDR3 region is CASGLGTGVNEKLFF. CDR3 nucleotide sequence: TGCGCCAGCGGCCTGGGGACAGGGGTTAATGAAAAACTGTTTTTT.